The 11 T cell receptor beta chains below all came from one sample that was sequenced in a study of early T cells in non-severe SARS-CoV-2 infection. One entry per CDR3 protein, called by TCRdb with MiXCR from the 5' RACE reads. In the table there are some 48,000 distinct CDR3 sequences, approximately 7.5% of which are singletons. Material for sequencing was whole blood. The receptors originated from an adult who was a healthcare worker with PCR-confirmed SARS-CoV-2 infection or an uninfected control (not recorded which).

The gene calls are TRBV5-1 and TRBJ2-7; D might be TRBD2 (5 bases). This CDR3 contains 11 residues. Germline loops: CDR1 SGHRS, CDR2 YFSETQ. V was cut by 2 bases and J by 7 bases, with 7 bases left in between. In DNA, the CDR3 is TGCGCCAGCAGCTTCCCGGGAGAGCAGTACTTC. Encoded protein: CASSFPGEQYF.

This clonotype was observed at least ten times. This chain uses TRBV28 with TRBJ2-7; possible D gene TRBD2, 6 bases. Germline CDR1 reads MDHEN; CDR2 reads SYDVKM. Trimming removed 7 bases from V and 8 bases from J, with 21 bases in between. The CDR3 has 14 residues. The CDR3 reads CASTLSRDGGKQYF. The CDR3, as DNA: TGTGCCAGCACCCTCAGTCGGGATGGGGGGAAGCAGTACTTC.

V gene TRBV10-1 combines with J gene TRBJ2-3; D possibly corresponds to TRBD2 (7 bases). The length of the CDR3 is 15 residues. In germline, CDR1 is WNHNN, CDR2 SYGVQD (reference sequence). Trimming stripped 0 bases from V and 5 bases from J, with 12 bases between. CDR3 bases: TGCGCCAGCAGTGAGTCGTCGGGGGGCCTAGATACGCAGTATTTT. Encoded protein: CASSESSGGLDTQYF.

The genes are TRBV14 and TRBJ1-4; the D is unclear. CDR1 and CDR2 from the germline V gene are SGHDN and FVKESK. V was shortened by 1 base and J by 7 bases, with 22 bases between the two germline ends. The CDR3 extends over 18 amino acids. The CDR3 bases are TGTGCCAGCAGCCAAGGTTTTAGTTCCGGGTCGCTCGGTGAAAAACTGTTTTTT. Translating gives CASSQGFSSGSLGEKLFF.

This clonotype was detected ten times or more. This sequence joins TRBV28 and TRBJ2-7; the match to TRBD1 covers 8 bases. The germline CDR1 and CDR2 sequences are MDHEN and SYDVKM. The V gene end was trimmed by 3 bases and the J gene end by 1 base; junction bases not matched to a gene: 2. This CDR3 has 14 amino acids. The CDR3 coding sequence is TGTGCCAGCAGTTTGGACAGGGATTCCTACGAGCAGTACTTC. Translated, it gives CASSLDRDSYEQYF. Based on the CDR3 plus reference TRBV28 and TRBJ2-7, the full variable domain is DVKVTQSSRYLVKRTGEKVFLECVQDMDHENMFWYRQDPGLGLRLIYFSYDVKMKEKGDIPEGYSVSREKKERFSLILESASTNQTSMYLCASSLDRDSYEQYFGPGTRLTVT.

The table lists this clonotype with many counts. This chain joins TRBV6-1 and TRBJ1-6; D unresolved. Trimming left V 3 bases short and J 9 bases short, with 18 bases between. Germline lookup yields CDR1 MNHNS and CDR2 SASEGT. The CDR3 sequence is 16 residues long. For the CDR3, the DNA is TGTGCCAGCAGTGAGTGGGGAGGCGGATTGGGTTCACCCCTCCACTTT. Amino acid sequence: CASSEWGGGLGSPLHF.

This clonotype has a count of ten or more. The chain recombines TRBV27 with TRBJ1-3; tentatively, D is TRBD1 (6 bases). Germline-derived CDR1 and CDR2 are MNHEY and SMNVEV (reference sequence). V was cut by 2 bases and J by 0 bases, with 11 bases left in between. The length of the CDR3 is 16 residues. The CDR3 bases are TGTGCCAGCAGTTTAGGCGGCAGGGGCTCTGGAAACACCATATATTTT. Residues: CASSLGGRGSGNTIYF.

Many counts were recorded for this clonotype. The chain uses TRBV12-3 or TRBV12-4 and TRBJ1-4; a weak D match, TRBD1 (5 bases). V was pared by 5 bases and J by 3 bases, with 13 bases between. The CDR3 loop spans 15 amino acids. This CDR3 reads CASSTQGGPNEKLFF. The CDR3 DNA is TGTGCCAGCAGTACCCAGGGAGGGCCTAATGAAAAACTGTTTTTT.

The chain combines TRBV28 with TRBJ1-5; a weak D match, TRBD1 (6 bases). Between the trimmed V and J ends, which lost 3 bases and 2 bases, there was a span of 11 bases. The CDR3 covers 15 residues. Per the germline V gene, CDR1 is MDHEN and CDR2 is SYDVKM. CDR3 sequence: CASSLTGARNQPQHF. CDR3 nucleotide sequence: TGTGCCAGCAGTTTGACGGGGGCTCGCAATCAGCCCCAGCATTTT.

This clonotype was seen only a few times. The V and J genes are TRBV11-2 and TRBJ2-7; weak D call: TRBD2 (5 bases). The CDR3 length is 14 residues. Looked up from germline, CDR1 is SGHAT and CDR2 is FQNNGV. V shed 1 base and J shed 3 bases, with 10 bases lying between them. The CDR3 nucleotides read TGTGCCAGCAGCTTAGTCCCAGACTACTACGAGCAGTACTTC. Translated, it gives CASSLVPDYYEQYF.

The chain uses TRBV28 and TRBJ2-7, with D hard to call. Deletions cut 6 bases from V and 6 bases from J, with 9 bases between. Germline V gene data show CDR1 as MDHEN and CDR2 as SYDVKM. There are 11 residues in the CDR3. The CDR3 protein is CASSTPLEQYF. Written as DNA, the CDR3 is TGTGCCAGCAGCACCCCTCTCGAGCAGTACTTC.